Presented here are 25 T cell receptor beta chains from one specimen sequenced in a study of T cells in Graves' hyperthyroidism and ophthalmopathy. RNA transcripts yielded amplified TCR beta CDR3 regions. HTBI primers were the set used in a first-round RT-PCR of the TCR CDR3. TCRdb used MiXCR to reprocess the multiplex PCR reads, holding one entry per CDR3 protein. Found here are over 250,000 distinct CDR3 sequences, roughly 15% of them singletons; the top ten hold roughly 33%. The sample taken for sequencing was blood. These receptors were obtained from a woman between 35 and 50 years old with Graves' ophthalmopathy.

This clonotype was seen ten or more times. As DNA, the CDR3 is TGCAGCGTTGCGGGTGGGATGAACACTGAAGCTTTCTTT. This gives the protein CSVAGGMNTEAFF. This chain uses TRBV29-1 with TRBJ1-1; D gene unclear. V lost 4 bases and J 0 bases, leaving 9 bases between the germline ends. There are 13 residues in the CDR3. The germline CDR1 and CDR2 sequences are SQVTM and ANQGSEA.

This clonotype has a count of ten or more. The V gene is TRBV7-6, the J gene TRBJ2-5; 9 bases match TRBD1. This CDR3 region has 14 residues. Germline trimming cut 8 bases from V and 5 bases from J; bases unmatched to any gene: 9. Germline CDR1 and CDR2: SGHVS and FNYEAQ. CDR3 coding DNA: TGTGCCAGCTCTCCGGGACAGGGTCGGGAGACCCAGTACTTC. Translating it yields CASSPGQGRETQYF.

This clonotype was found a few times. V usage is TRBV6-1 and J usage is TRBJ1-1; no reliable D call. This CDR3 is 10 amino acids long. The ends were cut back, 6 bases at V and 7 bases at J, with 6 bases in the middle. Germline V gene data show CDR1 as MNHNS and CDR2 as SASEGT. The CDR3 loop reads CASSEFEAFF. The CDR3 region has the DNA TGTGCCAGCAGCGAATTTGAAGCTTTCTTT.

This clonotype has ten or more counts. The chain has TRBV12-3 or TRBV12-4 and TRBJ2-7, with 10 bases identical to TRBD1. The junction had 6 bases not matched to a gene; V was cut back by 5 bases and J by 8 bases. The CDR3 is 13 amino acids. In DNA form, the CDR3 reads TGTGCCAGCAGTATCGACAGGGGGCGGAAGCAGTACTTC. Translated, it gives CASSIDRGRKQYF.

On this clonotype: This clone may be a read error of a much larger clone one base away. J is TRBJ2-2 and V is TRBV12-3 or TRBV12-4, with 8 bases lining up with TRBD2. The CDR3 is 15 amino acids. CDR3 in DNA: TGTGCCAGCAGAATCCGGGGGGGAGGGACCGGGGAGCCGTTTTTT. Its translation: CASRIRGGGTGEPFF.

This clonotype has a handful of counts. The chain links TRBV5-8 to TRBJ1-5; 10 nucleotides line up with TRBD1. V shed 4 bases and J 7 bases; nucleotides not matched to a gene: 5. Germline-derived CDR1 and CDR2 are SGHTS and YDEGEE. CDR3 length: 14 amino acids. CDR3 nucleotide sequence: TGTGCCAGCAGCAAGACAGGGGGCTGGCAGCCCCAGCATTTT. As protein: CASSKTGGWQPQHF.

The CDR3 region is CASSLEGRTIATQYF. The CDR3 DNA follows: TGTGCCAGCAGCTTGGAGGGTAGAACCATCGCCACGCAGTATTTT. V gene TRBV5-6 combines with J gene TRBJ2-3; D call uncertain. The CDR3 runs 15 residues. Trimming cost V 0 bases and J 9 bases, with 17 bases left between them. Germline V lookup: CDR1 SGHDT, CDR2 YYEEEE.

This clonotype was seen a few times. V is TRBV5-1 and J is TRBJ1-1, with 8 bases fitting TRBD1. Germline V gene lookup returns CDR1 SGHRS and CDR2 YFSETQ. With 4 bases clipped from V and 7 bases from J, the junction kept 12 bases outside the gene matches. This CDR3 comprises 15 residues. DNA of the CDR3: TGCGCCAGCAGCATAGCCGGGACAGGAGATATTGAAGCTTTCTTT. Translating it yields CASSIAGTGDIEAFF.

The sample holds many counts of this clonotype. The DNA for the CDR3 is TGCAGTGGGAGGTCAAACTACGAGCAGTACTTC. Its protein product is CSGRSNYEQYF. V usage is TRBV20-1 and J usage is TRBJ2-7, with TRBD2 as a possible D gene (5 bases). Trimming took 7 bases from V and 3 from J, leaving 10 bases between them. The CDR3 runs to 11 residues. Per the germline V gene, CDR1 is DFQATT and CDR2 is SNEGSKA (reference sequence).

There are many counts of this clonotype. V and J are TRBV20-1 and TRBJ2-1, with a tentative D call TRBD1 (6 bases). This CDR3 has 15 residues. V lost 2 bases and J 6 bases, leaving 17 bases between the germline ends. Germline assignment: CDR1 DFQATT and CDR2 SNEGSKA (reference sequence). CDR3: CSARSPMGHSNEQFF. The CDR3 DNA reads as TGCAGTGCTAGAAGCCCAATGGGACACTCCAATGAGCAGTTCTTC.

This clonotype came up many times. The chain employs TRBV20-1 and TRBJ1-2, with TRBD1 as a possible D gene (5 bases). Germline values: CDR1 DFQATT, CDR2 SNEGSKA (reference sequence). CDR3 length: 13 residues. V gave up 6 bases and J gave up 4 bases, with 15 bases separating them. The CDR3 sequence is CSARDGRGYGYTF. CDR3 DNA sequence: TGCAGTGCGAGGGACGGGCGGGGCTATGGCTACACCTTC.

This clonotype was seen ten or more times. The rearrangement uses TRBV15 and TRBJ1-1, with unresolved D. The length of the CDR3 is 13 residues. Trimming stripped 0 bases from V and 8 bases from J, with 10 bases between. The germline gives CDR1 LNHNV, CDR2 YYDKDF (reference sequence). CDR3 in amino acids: CATSRDYGEEAFF. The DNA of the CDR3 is TGTGCCACCAGCAGAGATTATGGGGAAGAAGCTTTCTTT.

The CDR3 DNA reads TGTGCCAGCAGTGAAATTTTGACTGAAGCTTTCTTT. Its protein is CASSEILTEAFF. The chain couples TRBV6-1 to TRBJ1-1; no reliable D call. The CDR3 is made up of 12 amino acids. Germline V gives CDR1 MNHNS, CDR2 SASEGT. With 2 bases removed from V and 5 bases from J, the gap between germline ends came to 6 bases.

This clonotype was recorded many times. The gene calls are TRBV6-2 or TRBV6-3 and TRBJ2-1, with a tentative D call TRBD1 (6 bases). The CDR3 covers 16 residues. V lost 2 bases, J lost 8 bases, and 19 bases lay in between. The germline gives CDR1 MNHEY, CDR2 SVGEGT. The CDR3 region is CASSYPTGTAGDEQFF. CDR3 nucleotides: TGTGCCAGCAGTTACCCTACAGGGACGGCCGGTGATGAGCAGTTCTTC.

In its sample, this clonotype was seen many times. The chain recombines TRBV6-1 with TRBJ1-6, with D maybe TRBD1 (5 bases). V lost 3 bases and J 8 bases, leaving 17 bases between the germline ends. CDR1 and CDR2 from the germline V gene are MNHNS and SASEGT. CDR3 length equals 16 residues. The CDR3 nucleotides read TGTGCCAGCAGTGATGGCCTAAACAGGCGGGATTCACCCCTCCACTTT. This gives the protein CASSDGLNRRDSPLHF.

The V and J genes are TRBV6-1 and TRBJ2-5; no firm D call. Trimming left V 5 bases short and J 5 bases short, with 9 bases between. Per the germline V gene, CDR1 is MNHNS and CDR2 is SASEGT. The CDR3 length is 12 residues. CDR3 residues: CASSNARETQYF. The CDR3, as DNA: TGTGCCAGCAGTAACGCCCGGGAGACCCAGTACTTC.

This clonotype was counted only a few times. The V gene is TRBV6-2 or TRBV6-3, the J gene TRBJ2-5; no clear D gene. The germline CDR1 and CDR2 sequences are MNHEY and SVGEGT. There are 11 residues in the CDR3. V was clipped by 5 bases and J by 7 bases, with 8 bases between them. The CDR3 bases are TGTGCCAGCAGTAATCTGGGGACCCAGTACTTC. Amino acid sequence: CASSNLGTQYF.

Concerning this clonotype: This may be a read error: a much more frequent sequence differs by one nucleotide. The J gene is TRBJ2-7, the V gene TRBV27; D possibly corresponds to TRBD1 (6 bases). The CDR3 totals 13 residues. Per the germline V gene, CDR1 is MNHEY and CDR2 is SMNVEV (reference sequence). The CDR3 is CANSLGGDYEQYF. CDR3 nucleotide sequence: TGTGCCAACAGTTTAGGGGGAGACTACGAGCAGTACTTC.

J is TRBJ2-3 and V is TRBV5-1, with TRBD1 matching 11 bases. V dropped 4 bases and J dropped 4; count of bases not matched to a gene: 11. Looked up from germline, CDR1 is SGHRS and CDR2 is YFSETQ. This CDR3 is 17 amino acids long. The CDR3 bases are TGCGCCAGCAGCATGGGTGTCGGGACAGGGGGATCAGATACGCAGTATTTT. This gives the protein CASSMGVGTGGSDTQYF.

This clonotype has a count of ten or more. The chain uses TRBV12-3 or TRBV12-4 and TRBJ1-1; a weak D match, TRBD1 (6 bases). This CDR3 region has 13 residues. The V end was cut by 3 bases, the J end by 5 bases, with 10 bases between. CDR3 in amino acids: CASSFTGRTEAFF. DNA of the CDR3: TGTGCCAGCAGTTTTACAGGGAGAACTGAAGCTTTCTTT.

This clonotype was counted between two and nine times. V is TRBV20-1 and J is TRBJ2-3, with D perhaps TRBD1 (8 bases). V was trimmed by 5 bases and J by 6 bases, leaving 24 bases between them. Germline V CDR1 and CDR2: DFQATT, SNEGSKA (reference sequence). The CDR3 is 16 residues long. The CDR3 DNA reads TGCAGTGCTGGGGGGGGACAGGCCTACCTAGGGGATACGCAGTATTTT. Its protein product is CSAGGGQAYLGDTQYF.

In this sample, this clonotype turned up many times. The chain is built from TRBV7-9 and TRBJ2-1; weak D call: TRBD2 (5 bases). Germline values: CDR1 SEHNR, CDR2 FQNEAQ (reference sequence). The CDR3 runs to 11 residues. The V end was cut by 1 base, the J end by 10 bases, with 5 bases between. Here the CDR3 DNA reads TGTGCCAGCAGCTTAGGAGGGGAGCAGTTCTTC. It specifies CASSLGGEQFF.

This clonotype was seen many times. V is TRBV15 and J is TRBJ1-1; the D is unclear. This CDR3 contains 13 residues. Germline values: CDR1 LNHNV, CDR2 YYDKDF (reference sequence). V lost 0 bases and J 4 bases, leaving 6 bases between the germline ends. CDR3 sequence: CATSRELTTEAFF. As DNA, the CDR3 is TGTGCCACCAGCAGAGAATTGACCACTGAAGCTTTCTTT.

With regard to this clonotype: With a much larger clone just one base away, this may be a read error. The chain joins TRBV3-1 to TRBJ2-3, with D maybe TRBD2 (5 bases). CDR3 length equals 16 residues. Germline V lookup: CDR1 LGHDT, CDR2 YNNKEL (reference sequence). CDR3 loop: CASSQLGGGRADTRYF. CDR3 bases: TGTGCCAGCAGCCAACTCGGCGGCGGGCGTGCAGATACGCGGTATTTT.

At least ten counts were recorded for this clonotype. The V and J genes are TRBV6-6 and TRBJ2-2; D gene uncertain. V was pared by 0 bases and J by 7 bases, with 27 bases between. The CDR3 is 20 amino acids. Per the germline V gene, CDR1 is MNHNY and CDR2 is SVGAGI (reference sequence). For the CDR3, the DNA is TGTGCCAGCAGTTACTCGAAGGTCCGGCAGCCTCAAAGGGATGACGGGGAGCTGTTTTTT. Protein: CASSYSKVRQPQRDDGELFF.